This TCR beta chain was sequenced in a study of cytomegalovirus exposure and HLA in healthy donors. Study-level background: The approximately 120 validation repertoires, a later analysis reported, used the same platform as the approximately 670 repertoires from the first cohort.

Libraries were prepared by immunoSEQ multiplex PCR; TCRdb keeps only in-frame clonotypes and omits some of them. The table lists under 200,000 clones, around 96% of them singletons. The donors were members of the approximately 130-subject validation cohort (separate from the approximately 670-subject first cohort). Sequencing was done on a sample of PBMCs. This TCR came from a woman between 18 and 29 years old in good health and CMV-seronegative.

CDR3 residues: CASSLVPGEYEQFF. DNA of the CDR3: TGCGCCAGCAGCTTGGTTCCGGGGGAATACGAGCAGTTCTTC. This chain uses TRBV5-1 with TRBJ2-1, with TRBD2 as a possible D gene (6 bases). V lost 0 bases, J lost 10 bases, and 14 bases lay in between. CDR1 SGHRS and CDR2 YFSETQ come from the germline V gene. This CDR3 contains 14 residues.